The clone carrying this TCR beta chain showed up just a few times. Its specificity is not known. This sample stems from a study of shared clonotypes between healthy human individuals. Notes on the study in general: Limitation of the genetic and exposure-history diversity represented came from the few donors.

J was trimmed by 3 bases and V by 10 bases; bases with no gene match: 14. The CDR3 has 15 residues. CDR1 is ENHRY, CDR2 SYGVKD, per germline. Genomic DNA belonging to each subset was distributed in equal measure over several immunoSEQ plates. TCRdb's table, derived via immunoSEQ multiplex PCR, lists solely in-frame clones and lacks some. The data show about 480,000 clones, about 75% seen once. This chain links TRBV10-3 with TRBJ1-1, with TRBD1 matching 7 bases. Sequencing was performed on PBMCs. The receptor was isolated from a woman in her thirties or forties in good health. Some clones in this sample may be carry-over from other donors' samples. CDR3 in DNA: TGTGCCACGAGCGGGACAGAGGGTATACACACTGAAGCTTTCTTT. It translates to CATSGTEGIHTEAFF.